In this sample, the clone carrying this T cell receptor (beta chain) turned up a few times. The sample belongs to a study of blood T cell repertoires in COVID-19. For the study at large: Samples came from the United States, Italy and Spain, spanning acute and convalescent COVID-19. Sources were T cells, B-cell-depleted T cells, or PBMCs; the material itself was cDNA or gDNA.

Original data processing: Estimates of nucleated cell counts were drawn from the amplification of reference gene primers. Clones were read by immunoSEQ multiplex PCR, and TCRdb kept only the in-frame ones, dropping some. V and J calls and clone size are given by that table; D and trimming were obtained from the DNA. Of a few hundred thousand clones listed, around 80% are singletons. This CDR3 is 17 amino acids long. Trimming pared 2 bases from V and 0 bases from J, leaving 16 bases between. CDR1 is SGHTA, CDR2 FQGTGA, per germline. Sequencing was carried out using peripheral blood. This receptor was taken from a man aged 50 to 59 with active or convalescent COVID-19. The gene calls are TRBV7-3 and TRBJ1-1; weak D call: TRBD1 (5 bases). CDR3 in DNA: TGTGCCAGCAGCTTAGGAACAGGTGCCGCCATGAACACTGAAGCTTTCTTT. Protein sequence: CASSLGTGAAMNTEAFF.